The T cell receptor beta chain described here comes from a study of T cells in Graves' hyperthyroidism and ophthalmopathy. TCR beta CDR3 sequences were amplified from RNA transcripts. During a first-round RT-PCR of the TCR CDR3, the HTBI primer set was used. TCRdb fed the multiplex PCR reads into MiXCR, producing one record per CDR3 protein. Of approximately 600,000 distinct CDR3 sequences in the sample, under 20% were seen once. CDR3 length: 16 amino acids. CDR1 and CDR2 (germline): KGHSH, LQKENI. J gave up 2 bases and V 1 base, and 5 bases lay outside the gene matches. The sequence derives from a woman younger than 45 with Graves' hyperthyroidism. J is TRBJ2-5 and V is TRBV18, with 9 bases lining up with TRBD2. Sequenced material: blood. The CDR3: CASSPLAGAFQETQYF. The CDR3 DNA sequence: TGTGCCAGCTCACCACTAGCGGGAGCTTTTCAAGAGACCCAGTACTTC.